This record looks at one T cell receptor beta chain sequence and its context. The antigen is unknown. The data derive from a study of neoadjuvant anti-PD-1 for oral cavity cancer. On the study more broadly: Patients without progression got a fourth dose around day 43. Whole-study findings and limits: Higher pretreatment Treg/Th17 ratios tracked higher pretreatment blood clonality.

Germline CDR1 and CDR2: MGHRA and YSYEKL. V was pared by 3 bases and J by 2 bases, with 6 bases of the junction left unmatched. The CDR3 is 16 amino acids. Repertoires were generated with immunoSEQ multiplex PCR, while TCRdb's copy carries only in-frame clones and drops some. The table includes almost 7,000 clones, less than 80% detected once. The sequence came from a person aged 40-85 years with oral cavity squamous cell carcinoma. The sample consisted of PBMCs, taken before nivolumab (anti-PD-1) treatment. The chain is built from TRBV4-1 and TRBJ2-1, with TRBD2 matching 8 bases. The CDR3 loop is CASSQALADPYNEQFF. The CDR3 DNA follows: TGCGCCAGCAGCCAGGCACTAGCGGACCCCTACAATGAGCAGTTCTTC.